This TCR beta chain was recovered during a study of T cell repertoires in cytomegalovirus infection. About the study: Shared public TCR beta signatures pointed to both CMV infection and a matching HLA type.

Points from the study as a whole: Pooled public TCR beta family frequency picked out CMV carriers with the relevant HLA. HLA-C-restricted CMV clonotypes gave the most frequent clonotype in two of eight donors.

TCRdb reanalysed the reads using MiXCR and keeps one entry per CDR3 protein. This sample yields fewer than 200,000 distinct CDR3 sequences, of which 13% to 15% are seen a single time; roughly a quarter belongs to the top ten. This CDR3 has 11 residues. Trimming pared 3 bases from V and 4 bases from J, leaving 2 bases between. The germline gives CDR1 KGHDR, CDR2 SFDVKD. This clonotype appeared many times. What it binds is unknown. The sample comprised PBMCs. This chain uses TRBV24-1 with TRBJ1-2; no reliable D call. The receptor was derived from a human donor in good health (CMV status not recorded). Some clones in this sample may be carry-over from other donors' samples. The CDR3 loop reads CATSDPYGYTF. The CDR3 bases are TGTGCCACCAGTGATCCCTATGGCTACACCTTC.